Described below is a single T cell receptor (beta chain) sequence and its context. A much larger clone differs from this one at a single base, so this may be a read error. TCR beta CDR3 sequences were amplified from RNA transcripts. Carried out on the TCR CDR3, a first-round RT-PCR used the HTBI primer set. TCRdb re-called the multiplex PCR reads through MiXCR, storing one row per CDR3 protein. The sample has 540,000 or so distinct CDR3 sequences, more than 15% seen once. The data belong to a study of T cells in Graves' hyperthyroidism and ophthalmopathy. This CDR3 is built from 14 residues. The V and J ends lost 0 bases and 0 bases respectively, with 7 bases between them. Germline V gene lookup returns CDR1 GTSNPN and CDR2 SVGIG (reference sequence).

V usage is TRBV30 and J usage is TRBJ2-3; the D call may be TRBD1 or TRBD2 (5 bases each). The sequenced sample consisted of blood. This sequence was found in a woman aged 25 to 39 with Graves' hyperthyroidism. Here the CDR3 reads CAWSVGTSTDTQYF. CDR3 coding DNA: TGTGCCTGGAGTGTAGGGACCAGCACAGATACGCAGTATTTT.